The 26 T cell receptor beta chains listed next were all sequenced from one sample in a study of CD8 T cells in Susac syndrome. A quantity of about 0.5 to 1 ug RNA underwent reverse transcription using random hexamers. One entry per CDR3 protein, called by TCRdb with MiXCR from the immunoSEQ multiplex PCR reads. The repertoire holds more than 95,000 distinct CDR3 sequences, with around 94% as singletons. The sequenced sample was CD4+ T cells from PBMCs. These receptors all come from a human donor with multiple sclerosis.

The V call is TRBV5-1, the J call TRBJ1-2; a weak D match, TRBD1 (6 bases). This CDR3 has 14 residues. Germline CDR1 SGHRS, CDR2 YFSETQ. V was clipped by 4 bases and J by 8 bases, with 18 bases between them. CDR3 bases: TGCGCCAGCAGCCCGGACAGAACGTCTGCGGGCTACACCTTC. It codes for CASSPDRTSAGYTF. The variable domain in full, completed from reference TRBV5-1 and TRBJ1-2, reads KAGVTQTPRYLIKTRGQQVTLSCSPISGHRSVSWYQQTPGQGLQFLFEYFSETQRNKGNFPGRFSGRQFSNSRSEMNVSTLELGDSALYLCASSPDRTSAGYTFGSGTRLTVV.

For the CDR3, the DNA is TGTGCCAGCAGAGGACAGGACCCCGCGGAGCAGTACTTC. Protein product: CASRGQDPAEQYF. The chain combines TRBV3-1 with TRBJ2-7, with 7 bases fitting TRBD1. J was trimmed by 7 bases and V by 6 bases; bases with no gene match: 9. The germline CDR1 and CDR2 sequences are LGHDT and YNNKEL (reference sequence). This CDR3 contains 13 residues.

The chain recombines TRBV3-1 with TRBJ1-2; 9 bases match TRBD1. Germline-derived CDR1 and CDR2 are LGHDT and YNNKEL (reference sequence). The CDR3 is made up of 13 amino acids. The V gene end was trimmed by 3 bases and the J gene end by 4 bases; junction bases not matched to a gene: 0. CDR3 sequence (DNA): TGTGCCAGCAGCCAGGACAGGGGCTATGGCTACACCTTC. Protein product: CASSQDRGYGYTF.

The CDR3, as DNA: TGTGCCAGCAGGCAAACCGGGACGGACCATTCAAACTATGGCTACACCTTC. Amino acids: CASRQTGTDHSNYGYTF. V is TRBV25-1 and J is TRBJ1-2; D is perhaps TRBD1 (5 bases). Between the trimmed V and J ends, which lost 6 bases and 2 bases, there was a span of 22 bases. The CDR3 runs 17 residues. CDR1 and CDR2 (germline): MGHDK, SYGVNS.

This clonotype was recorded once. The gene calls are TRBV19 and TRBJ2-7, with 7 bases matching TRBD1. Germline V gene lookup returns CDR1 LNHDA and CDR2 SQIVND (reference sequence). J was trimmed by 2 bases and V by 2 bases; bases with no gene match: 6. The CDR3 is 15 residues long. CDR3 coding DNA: TGTGCCAGTAGTATAACCAACAGGGGCGCCTACGAGCAGTACTTC. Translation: CASSITNRGAYEQYF.

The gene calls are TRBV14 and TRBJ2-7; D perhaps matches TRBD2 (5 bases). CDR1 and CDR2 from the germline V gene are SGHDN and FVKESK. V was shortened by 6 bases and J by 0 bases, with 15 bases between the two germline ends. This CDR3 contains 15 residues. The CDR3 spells CASSPWTGSSYEQYF. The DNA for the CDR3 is TGTGCCAGCAGTCCTTGGACGGGGAGCTCCTACGAGCAGTACTTC.

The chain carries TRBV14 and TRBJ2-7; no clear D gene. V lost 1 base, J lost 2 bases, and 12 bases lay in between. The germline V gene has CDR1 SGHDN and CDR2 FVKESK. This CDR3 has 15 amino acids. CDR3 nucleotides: TGTGCCAGCAGCCAAGGTCTCGCAACTACCTACGAGCAGTACTTC. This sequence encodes CASSQGLATTYEQYF.

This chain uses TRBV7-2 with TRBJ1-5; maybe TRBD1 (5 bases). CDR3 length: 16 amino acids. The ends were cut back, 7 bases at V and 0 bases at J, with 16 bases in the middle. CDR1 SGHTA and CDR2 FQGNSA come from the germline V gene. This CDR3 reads CASTSMGHNSNQPQHF. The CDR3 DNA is TGTGCCAGCACCTCTATGGGGCATAATAGCAATCAGCCCCAGCATTTT.

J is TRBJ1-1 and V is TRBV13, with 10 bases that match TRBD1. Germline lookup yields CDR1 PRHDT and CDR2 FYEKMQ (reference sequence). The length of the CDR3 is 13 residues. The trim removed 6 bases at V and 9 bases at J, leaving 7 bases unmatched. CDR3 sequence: CASSYPGQGKAFF. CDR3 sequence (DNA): TGTGCCAGCAGTTATCCGGGACAGGGGAAAGCTTTCTTT.

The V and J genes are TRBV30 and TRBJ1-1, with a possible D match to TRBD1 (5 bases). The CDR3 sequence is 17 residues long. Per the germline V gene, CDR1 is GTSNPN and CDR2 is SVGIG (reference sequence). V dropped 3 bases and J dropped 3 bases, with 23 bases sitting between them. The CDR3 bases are TGTGCCTGGAGCAAATCTCGGACAAATCTTGGATACACTGAAGCTTTCTTT. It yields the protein CAWSKSRTNLGYTEAFF.

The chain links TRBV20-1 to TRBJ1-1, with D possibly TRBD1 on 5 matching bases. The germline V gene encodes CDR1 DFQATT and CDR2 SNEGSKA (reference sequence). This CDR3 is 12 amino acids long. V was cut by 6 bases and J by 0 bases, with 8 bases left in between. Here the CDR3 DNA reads TGCAGTGCGGCGGGGGTGAACACTGAAGCTTTCTTT. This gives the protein CSAAGVNTEAFF.

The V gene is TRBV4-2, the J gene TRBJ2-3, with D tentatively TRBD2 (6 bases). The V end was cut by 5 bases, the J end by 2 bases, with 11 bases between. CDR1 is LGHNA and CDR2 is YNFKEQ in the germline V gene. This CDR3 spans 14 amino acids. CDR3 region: CASSARGTTDTQYF. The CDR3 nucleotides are TGTGCCAGCAGCGCCCGGGGGACCACAGATACGCAGTATTTT.

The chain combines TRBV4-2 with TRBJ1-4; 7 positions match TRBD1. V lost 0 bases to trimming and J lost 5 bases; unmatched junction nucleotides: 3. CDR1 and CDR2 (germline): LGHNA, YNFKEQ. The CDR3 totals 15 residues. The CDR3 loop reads CASSQDETGNEKLFF. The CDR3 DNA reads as TGTGCCAGCAGCCAAGATGAGACAGGGAATGAAAAACTGTTTTTT.

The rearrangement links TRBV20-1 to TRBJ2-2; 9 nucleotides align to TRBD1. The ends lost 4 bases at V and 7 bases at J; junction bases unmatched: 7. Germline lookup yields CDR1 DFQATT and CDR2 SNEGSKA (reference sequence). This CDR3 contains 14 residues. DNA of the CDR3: TGCAGTGCTACACAGGGGGCGCAAGGCGGGGAGCTGTTTTTT. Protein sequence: CSATQGAQGGELFF.

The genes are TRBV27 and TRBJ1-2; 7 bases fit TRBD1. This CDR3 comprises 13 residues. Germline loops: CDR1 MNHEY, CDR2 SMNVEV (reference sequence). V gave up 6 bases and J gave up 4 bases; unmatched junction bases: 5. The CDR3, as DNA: TGTGCCAGCAGCCAGGGACAGCGCTATGGCTACACCTTC. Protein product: CASSQGQRYGYTF.

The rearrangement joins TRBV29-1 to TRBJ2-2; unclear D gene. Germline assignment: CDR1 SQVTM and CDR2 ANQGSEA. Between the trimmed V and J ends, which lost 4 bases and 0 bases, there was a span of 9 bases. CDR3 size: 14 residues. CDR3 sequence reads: CSVGGPSNTGELFF. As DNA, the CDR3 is TGCAGCGTTGGAGGCCCGTCGAACACCGGGGAGCTGTTTTTT.

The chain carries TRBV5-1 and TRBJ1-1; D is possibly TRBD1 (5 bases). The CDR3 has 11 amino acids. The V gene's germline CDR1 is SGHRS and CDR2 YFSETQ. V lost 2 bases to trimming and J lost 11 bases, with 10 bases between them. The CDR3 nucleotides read TGCGCCAGCAGCTTCGGGGCAATGGCTTTCTTT. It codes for CASSFGAMAFF.

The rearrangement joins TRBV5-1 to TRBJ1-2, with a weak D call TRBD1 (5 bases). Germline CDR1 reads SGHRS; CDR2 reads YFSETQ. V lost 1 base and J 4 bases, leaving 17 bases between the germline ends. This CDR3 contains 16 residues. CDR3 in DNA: TGCGCCAGCAGCTTGATGGTGTCGGGGGTAAGCTATGGCTACACCTTC. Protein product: CASSLMVSGVSYGYTF.

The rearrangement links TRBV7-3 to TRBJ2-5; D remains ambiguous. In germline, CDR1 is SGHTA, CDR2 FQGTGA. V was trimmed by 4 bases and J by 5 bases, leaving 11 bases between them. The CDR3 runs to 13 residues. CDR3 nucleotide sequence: TGTGCCAGCAGCTCCTTGTCCACTGAGACCCAGTACTTC. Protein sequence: CASSSLSTETQYF.

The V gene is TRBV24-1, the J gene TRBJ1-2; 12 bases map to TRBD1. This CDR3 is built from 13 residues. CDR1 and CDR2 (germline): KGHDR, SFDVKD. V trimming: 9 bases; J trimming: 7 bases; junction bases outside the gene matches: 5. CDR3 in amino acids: CATGDRGLAGYTF. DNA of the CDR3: TGTGCCACCGGGGACAGGGGGCTTGCTGGCTACACCTTC.

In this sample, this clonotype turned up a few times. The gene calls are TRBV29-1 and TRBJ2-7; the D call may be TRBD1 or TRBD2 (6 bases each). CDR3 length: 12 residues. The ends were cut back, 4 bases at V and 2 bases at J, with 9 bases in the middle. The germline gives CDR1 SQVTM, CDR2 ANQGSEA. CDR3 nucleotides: TGCAGCGTTGGGAGGGGGGCCTACGAGCAGTACTTC. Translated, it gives CSVGRGAYEQYF.

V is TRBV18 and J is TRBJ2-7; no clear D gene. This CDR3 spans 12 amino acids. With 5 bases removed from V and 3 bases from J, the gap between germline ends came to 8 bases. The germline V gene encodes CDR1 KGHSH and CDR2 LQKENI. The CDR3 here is CASSSADYEQYF. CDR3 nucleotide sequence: TGTGCCAGCTCATCGGCCGACTACGAGCAGTACTTC.

In DNA, the CDR3 is TGTGCCAGCAGCTTAGCGGGGGCGAACACCGGGGAGCTGTTTTTT. Amino acids: CASSLAGANTGELFF. The V call is TRBV7-9, the J call TRBJ2-2, with D possibly being TRBD1 or TRBD2 (5 bases each). Germline CDR1 and CDR2: SEHNR and FQNEAQ (reference sequence). CDR3 length: 15 amino acids. The V end lost 0 bases, the J end lost 0 bases, and 5 bases lay between the germline ends.

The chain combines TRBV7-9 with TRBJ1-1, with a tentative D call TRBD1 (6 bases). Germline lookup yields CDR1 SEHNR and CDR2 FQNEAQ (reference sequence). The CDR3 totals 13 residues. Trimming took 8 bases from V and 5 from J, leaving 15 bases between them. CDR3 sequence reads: CASSKRGWTEAFF. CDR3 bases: TGTGCCAGCTCGAAAAGGGGGTGGACTGAAGCTTTCTTT.

The CDR3 sequence is CASSDKGGGSYNSPLHF. The DNA for the CDR3 is TGTGCCAGCAGTGATAAAGGGGGCGGTTCCTATAATTCACCCCTCCACTTT. V and J are TRBV6-4 and TRBJ1-6; TRBD1 matches 7 bases. This CDR3 is 17 amino acids long. Germline V gives CDR1 MRHNA, CDR2 SNTAGT. Trimming at V came to 3 bases and at J to 1 base, leaving 6 bases not matched to a gene.

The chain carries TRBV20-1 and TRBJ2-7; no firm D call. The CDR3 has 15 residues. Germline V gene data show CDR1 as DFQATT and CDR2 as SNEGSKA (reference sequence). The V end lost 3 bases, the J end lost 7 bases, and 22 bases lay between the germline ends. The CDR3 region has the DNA TGCAGTGCTAGTCGCCTGACCGGTCTTTTGGGAGAGCAGTACTTC. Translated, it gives CSASRLTGLLGEQYF.